This T cell receptor beta chain was captured by sequencing in a study of graft-versus-host responses after intestinal transplantation. Study details: Anti-thymocyte globulin induction preceded about 3 years of tacrolimus and steroid maintenance in all recipients. General study results and limits: Declines in HvG clones occurring early post-transplant were associated with peak circulating GvH clone levels. Recipient marrow held GvH clones, some first seen in ileum or blood.

Marrow collected post-transplant originated from the posterior iliac crest or another site. V gave up 2 bases and J gave up 0 bases, with 17 bases separating them. This CDR3 contains 18 residues. Germline assignment: CDR1 MGHRA and CDR2 YSYEKL. Clones were read by immunoSEQ multiplex PCR, and TCRdb kept only the in-frame ones, dropping some. The sample lists tens of thousands of clones, just under 95% seen once, with approximately 6.3% in the top ten. In regard to this clone: What it binds is not known.

The chain couples TRBV4-1 to TRBJ1-5; tentative D call: TRBD1 (6 bases). The sequencing here drew on bone marrow, taken 700 to 850 days after intestinal transplantation. This sequence originates from a human patient who received an intestinal transplant, so some T cells may come from the graft donor. The CDR3: CASSQRAAGAPSNQPQHF. The CDR3 DNA follows: TGCGCCAGCAGCCAACGTGCGGCAGGGGCTCCTAGCAATCAGCCCCAGCATTTT.